The clone carrying this TCR beta chain was picked up a small number of times. The data were taken from a study of T cells in Graves' hyperthyroidism and ophthalmopathy. Germline loops: CDR1 LGHNA, CDR2 YNFKEQ. The ends were cut back, 0 bases at V and 4 bases at J, with 12 bases in the middle. CDR3 length: 15 residues. Regions amplified from RNA transcripts were the TCR beta CDR3 regions. First-round RT-PCR of the TCR CDR3 relied on the HTBI primer set. MiXCR, applied by TCRdb to the multiplex PCR reads, yields one record per CDR3 protein. The sample has some 400,000 distinct CDR3 sequences, around 14% seen once.

The TCR sequence derives from a woman in her fifties or sixties with Graves' hyperthyroidism. Sequencing input: blood. The V and J genes are TRBV4-2 and TRBJ1-2; D gene unclear. The CDR3 reads CASSQDDLGLYGYTF. The CDR3 DNA reads as TGTGCCAGCAGCCAAGACGATCTAGGCCTCTATGGCTACACCTTC.